The source of this TCR beta chain is a study of radiotherapy plus CTLA-4 blockade in lung cancer. The data were produced by immunoSEQ multiplex PCR, yet TCRdb's version contains in-frame clones alone and is incomplete. The sample has approximately 100,000 clones; approximately 85% are singletons. V was shortened by 5 bases and J by 2 bases, with 15 bases between the two germline ends. This CDR3 has 15 residues. CDR1 SEHNR and CDR2 FQNEAQ come from the germline V gene (reference sequence). The V gene is TRBV7-9, the J gene TRBJ1-1; D is ambiguous. This receptor was taken from a human donor with non-small cell lung cancer who had a partial response to radiotherapy plus ipilimumab. The input for sequencing was peripheral blood, taken from a patient treated with radiotherapy plus ipilimumab. The CDR3 sequence: CASSPPGRVNTEAFF. CDR3 bases: TGTGCCAGCAGCCCGCCGGGGAGGGTTAACACTGAAGCTTTCTTT.